This passage covers 21 T cell receptor beta chains from one sample sequenced in a study of shared clonotypes between healthy human individuals. TCRdb keeps only in-frame clones here, not all; method: immunoSEQ multiplex PCR. Of about 770,000 clones listed, 55% to 75% are singletons. The sample consisted of memory CD4+ T cells sorted from blood. Subset given: CD45RA-negative fraction. The receptors here all came from a woman aged 25 to 39 in good health.

In this sample, this clone turned up many times. The J gene is TRBJ1-5, the V gene TRBV19; TRBD1 matches 8 bases. V lost 4 bases and J lost 1; bases outside the gene matches: 6. CDR1 is LNHDA and CDR2 is SQIVND in the germline V gene (reference sequence). CDR3 length: 16 amino acids. CDR3 coding DNA: TGTGCCAGTAGTACCCTCAGGGGGCCGAGCAATCAGCCCCAGCATTTT. This translates into CASSTLRGPSNQPQHF.

In DNA form, the CDR3 reads TGCGCCAGCAGCTACGAAGCGGGAGGACGCACCGGGGAGCTGTTTTTT. It specifies CASSYEAGGRTGELFF. The V call is TRBV5-1, the J call TRBJ2-2; 9 bases are shared with TRBD2. The length of the CDR3 is 16 residues. V shed 3 bases and J 4 bases; nucleotides not matched to a gene: 7. Germline lookup yields CDR1 SGHRS and CDR2 YFSETQ.

A few counts support this clone. The chain joins TRBV28 to TRBJ2-6; D is perhaps TRBD2 (6 bases). Trimming left V 5 bases short and J 0 bases short, with 14 bases between. Germline assignment: CDR1 MDHEN and CDR2 SYDVKM. This CDR3 has 17 amino acids. DNA for the CDR3: TGTGCCAGCAGTGTCGGCGGGGCAATCTCTGGGGCCAACGTCCTGACTTTC. This codes for CASSVGGAISGANVLTF. Full variable domain (remainder filled in from reference TRBV28 and TRBJ2-6): DVKVTQSSRYLVKRTGEKVFLECVQDMDHENMFWYRQDPGLGLRLIYFSYDVKMKEKGDIPEGYSVSREKKERFSLILESASTNQTSMYLCASSVGGAISGANVLTFGAGSRLTVL.

The gene calls are TRBV5-1 and TRBJ1-1; D may be TRBD1 (6 bases). V lost 4 bases and J 4 bases, leaving 11 bases between the germline ends. Germline assignment: CDR1 SGHRS and CDR2 YFSETQ. The CDR3 is 13 amino acids. CDR3 bases: TGCGCCAGCAGCGCCGACAGGTTCACTGAAGCTTTCTTT. Residues: CASSADRFTEAFF. Full variable domain (outside the CDR3, taken from reference TRBV5-1 and TRBJ1-1): KAGVTQTPRYLIKTRGQQVTLSCSPISGHRSVSWYQQTPGQGLQFLFEYFSETQRNKGNFPGRFSGRQFSNSRSEMNVSTLELGDSALYLCASSADRFTEAFFGQGTRLTVV.

The chain couples TRBV7-6 to TRBJ2-1; D possibly corresponds to TRBD2 (6 bases). The CDR3 sequence is 20 residues long. V was pared by 2 bases and J by 0 bases, with 23 bases between. Germline CDR1 is SGHVS and CDR2 is FNYEAQ. The CDR3 DNA is TGTGCCAGCAGCTTACGTGTCGGGAGCGCAGGCTCTGGCTCCTACAATGAGCAGTTCTTC. Amino acid sequence: CASSLRVGSAGSGSYNEQFF.

As concerns this clone: An end of the junction does not agree with germline; a read error may underlie this. The V call is TRBV7-9, the J call TRBJ2-7; tentatively, D is TRBD2 (6 bases). The CDR3 has 14 amino acids. The V gene's germline CDR1 is SEHNR and CDR2 FQNEAQ (reference sequence). CDR3 in amino acids: CASSRDSSSYEQYF. DNA of the CDR3: TGCGCCAGCAGCCGGGACTCCTCCTCCTACGAGCAGTACTTC.

The chain carries TRBV2 and TRBJ2-5; D is undetermined. This CDR3 has 14 amino acids. The V gene lost 2 bases and the J gene lost 2 bases, with 9 bases spanning the gap. CDR1 is SNHLY and CDR2 is FYNNEI in the germline V gene. The CDR3 DNA is TGTGCCAGCAGTGAACGGCTCCAGCAAGAGACCCAGTACTTC. Its protein product is CASSERLQQETQYF.

The rearrangement links TRBV19 to TRBJ1-5; D ambiguous. Looked up from germline, CDR1 is LNHDA and CDR2 is SQIVND (reference sequence). The CDR3 has 17 amino acids. Between the trimmed V and J ends, which lost 3 bases and 5 bases, there was a span of 20 bases. This CDR3 reads CASSIGGPGVLHQPQHF. Written as DNA, the CDR3 is TGTGCCAGTAGTATCGGAGGGCCGGGCGTATTACATCAGCCCCAGCATTTT.

The CDR3 region has the DNA TGTGCCAGCAGCCATTGGGGCACAGGGAGGTCAGATACGCAGTATTTT. Its translation: CASSHWGTGRSDTQYF. The rearrangement uses TRBV14 and TRBJ2-3, with D perhaps TRBD1 or TRBD2 (6 bases each). The germline gives CDR1 SGHDN, CDR2 FVKESK. V was clipped by 3 bases and J by 4 bases, with 17 bases between them. This CDR3 has 16 residues. Drawing the rest from reference TRBV14 and TRBJ2-3, the complete variable domain is EAGVTQFPSHSVIEKGQTVTLRCDPISGHDNLYWYRRVMGKEIKFLLHFVKESKQDESGMPNNRFLAERTGGTYSTLKVQPAELEDSGVYFCASSHWGTGRSDTQYFGPGTRLTVL.

This chain joins TRBV10-3 and TRBJ1-1, with unresolved D. V was cut by 3 bases and J by 4 bases, with 12 bases left in between. The CDR3 covers 14 residues. Germline values: CDR1 ENHRY, CDR2 SYGVKD. The CDR3 region is CAISEREGSTEAFF. The CDR3 DNA is TGTGCCATCAGTGAACGGGAGGGTAGCACTGAAGCTTTCTTT.

The gene calls are TRBV18 and TRBJ2-3; D not resolved. Trimming took off 2 bases at V and 0 bases at J, with 9 bases between the two ends. The germline V gene encodes CDR1 KGHSH and CDR2 LQKENI. This CDR3 has 15 residues. In nucleotides, the CDR3 is TGTGCCAGCTCACCATACATCACTAGCACAGATACGCAGTATTTT. It is translated as CASSPYITSTDTQYF. Full variable domain (rest looked up from reference TRBV18 and TRBJ2-3): NAGVMQNPRHLVRRRGQEARLRCSPMKGHSHVYWYRQLPEEGLKFMVYLQKENIIDESGMPKERFSAEFPKEGPSILRIQQVVRGDSAAYFCASSPYITSTDTQYFGPGTRLTVL.

This clone was detected a few times. The chain employs TRBV2 and TRBJ1-2; unclear D gene. Trimming cost V 1 base and J 7 bases, with 7 bases left between them. Germline lookup yields CDR1 SNHLY and CDR2 FYNNEI. The CDR3 length is 12 residues. The CDR3 protein is CASSEGVPGYTF. The CDR3 bases are TGTGCCAGCAGTGAAGGGGTTCCTGGCTACACCTTC.

V usage is TRBV9 and J usage is TRBJ2-1; 13 bases align to TRBD2. The CDR3 has 14 amino acids. J was trimmed by 6 bases and V by 5 bases; bases with no gene match: 2. Germline CDR1 reads SGDLS; CDR2 reads YYNGEE. DNA of the CDR3: TGTGCCAGCAGGGGGACTAGCGGGGCCAATGAGCAGTTCTTC. Translated: CASRGTSGANEQFF.

This clone came up many times. This chain links TRBV27 with TRBJ2-7; D tentatively fits TRBD1 or TRBD2 (6 bases each). V lost 10 bases, J lost 9 bases, and 16 bases lay in between. Germline CDR1 reads MNHEY; CDR2 reads SMNVEV (reference sequence). This CDR3 contains 11 residues. This CDR3 is CATSWGAGQYF. For the CDR3, the DNA is TGTGCCACTTCTTGGGGGGCGGGGCAGTACTTC.

The rearrangement uses TRBV5-4 and TRBJ2-3; D possibly corresponds to TRBD2 (5 bases). The CDR3 contains 15 residues. Looked up from germline, CDR1 is SGHNT and CDR2 is YYREEE (reference sequence). Trimming removed 3 bases at V and 1 base at J, with 12 bases between. CDR3 nucleotides: TGTGCCAGCAGCTCGGGGAGAAGGGGCACAGATACGCAGTATTTT. It specifies CASSSGRRGTDTQYF.

The table lists this clone with a count of one. The genes are TRBV28 and TRBJ2-7, with a possible D match to TRBD1 (6 bases). V lost 3 bases and J 4 bases, leaving 10 bases between the germline ends. The CDR3 has 13 amino acids. Looked up from germline, CDR1 is MDHEN and CDR2 is SYDVKM. CDR3 sequence: CASSFTGPYEQYF. CDR3 DNA: TGTGCCAGCAGTTTTACAGGGCCTTACGAGCAGTACTTC.

Remarks on this clone: Additional DNA sequences in this sample encode the identical CDR3. The chain joins TRBV6-5 to TRBJ1-1; no definite D call. Trimming removed 0 bases from V and 8 bases from J, with 7 bases in between. The length of the CDR3 is 12 residues. CDR1 and CDR2 from the germline V gene are MNHEY and SVGAGI. The CDR3 spells CASSYSPGEAFF. The CDR3 region has the DNA TGTGCCAGCAGTTACTCTCCGGGGGAAGCTTTCTTT.

This chain uses TRBV5-6 with TRBJ2-7; 7 nucleotides line up with TRBD1. Germline V lookup: CDR1 SGHDT, CDR2 YYEEEE. This CDR3 comprises 15 residues. V shed 0 bases, J shed 3 bases, and the junction held 6 bases outside the gene matches. The CDR3: CASSLDRAGGYEQYF. CDR3 nucleotides: TGTGCCAGCAGCTTGGACAGGGCAGGGGGCTACGAGCAGTACTTC.

This clone occurred a few times. The chain is built from TRBV4-1 and TRBJ2-7, with D tentatively TRBD1 or TRBD2 (5 bases each). Trimming cost V 1 base and J 2 bases, with 18 bases left between them. Germline lookup yields CDR1 MGHRA and CDR2 YSYEKL. The CDR3 runs 17 residues. CDR3 sequence reads: CASSQALGDPDAYEQYF. The CDR3 DNA is TGCGCCAGCAGCCAAGCCCTCGGGGACCCCGACGCCTACGAGCAGTACTTC.

The genes are TRBV5-4 and TRBJ2-1, with no clear D. CDR1 and CDR2 from the germline V gene are SGHNT and YYREEE (reference sequence). The CDR3 sequence is 15 residues long. Trimming stripped 0 bases from V and 4 bases from J, with 11 bases between. As DNA, the CDR3 is TGTGCCAGCAGCTTGGCCAACGATCCGTACAATGAGCAGTTCTTC. Amino acids: CASSLANDPYNEQFF.

This clone was detected only a few times. The J gene is TRBJ2-1, the V gene TRBV19; 8 bases match TRBD1. Germline values: CDR1 LNHDA, CDR2 SQIVND (reference sequence). The V segment lost 4 bases and the J segment 3 bases; nucleotides outside the gene matches: 5. This CDR3 spans 15 amino acids. CDR3 in DNA: TGTGCCAGTAGTAACGGACAGGGCATCTACAATGAGCAGTTCTTC. Translation: CASSNGQGIYNEQFF. The full variable domain, completed using reference TRBV19 and TRBJ2-1, is DGGITQSPKYLFRKEGQNVTLSCEQNLNHDAMYWYRQDPGQGLRLIYYSQIVNDFQKGDIAEGYSVSREKKESFPLTVTSAQKNPTAFYLCASSNGQGIYNEQFFGPGTRLTVL.